The 20 T cell receptor beta chains given below trace back to one sample, sequenced in a study of identical twins (dated by TCRdb to about 2016). The method was 5' RACE. Sequenced using an Illumina HiSeq 2000. The public reads were quality trimmed at Q25 with fastp and then assembled into clones with MiXCR by TCRdb, keeping productive beta chains. Records with the same CDR3 protein are collapsed into one entry carrying the most frequent genes and DNA. The sample yields about 920,000 distinct CDR3 sequences; 12% were counted once. The ten largest clonotypes hold around 1.6% of the sample. This sample was also put to use in a study of yellow fever vaccine responses in identical twins.

Specimen: PBMCs. The receptors were gathered from a woman under 30 in good health.

The rearrangement uses TRBV20-1 and TRBJ2-1; 7 bases fit TRBD2. Germline V gene lookup returns CDR1 DFQATT and CDR2 SNEGSKA (reference sequence). V was pared by 0 bases and J by 1 base, with 6 bases of the junction left unmatched. This CDR3 spans 16 amino acids. In DNA, the CDR3 is TGCAGTGCTAGAGATCCTAGCGGAGGATCCTACAATGAGCAGTTCTTC. Protein: CSARDPSGGSYNEQFF.

This clonotype was found a few times. The chain joins TRBV2 to TRBJ2-7; D perhaps matches TRBD2 (6 bases). Trimming cost V 11 bases and J 3 bases, with 17 bases left between them. Germline assignment: CDR1 SNHLY and CDR2 FYNNEI. This CDR3 has 13 amino acids. DNA of the CDR3: TGTGCCGGAAGGGACTCAGGGTTCTACGAGCAGTACGTC. It is translated as CAGRDSGFYEQYV.

This clonotype was seen repeatedly, ten times or more. This chain uses TRBV7-2 with TRBJ2-1; D uncertain. The CDR3 covers 15 residues. CDR1 SGHTA and CDR2 FQGNSA come from the germline V gene. Trimming removed 2 bases from V and 0 bases from J, with 8 bases in between. CDR3 sequence: CASSLPASSYNEQFF. CDR3 sequence (DNA): TGTGCCAGCAGCTTACCAGCATCCTCCTACAATGAGCAGTTCTTC.

This clonotype has just a few counts. The genes are TRBV6-1 and TRBJ1-6; 9 nucleotides line up with TRBD1. The CDR3 contains 17 residues. Losses at the gene ends were 6 bases for V and 3 bases for J; bases not matched to a gene: 9. CDR1 and CDR2 from the germline V gene are MNHNS and SASEGT. The CDR3 sequence is CASSRGQGGGYNSPLHF. CDR3 DNA: TGTGCCAGCAGCCGGGGACAGGGCGGCGGCTATAATTCACCCCTCCACTTT.

This chain uses TRBV7-2 with TRBJ2-2, with 8 bases aligning to TRBD2. After removal of 5 bases from V and 7 bases from J, the junction contained 15 bases not matched to a gene. This CDR3 has 17 amino acids. Germline V gene data show CDR1 as SGHTA and CDR2 as FQGNSA. CDR3 sequence: CASSHYPGGPRDGELFF. The CDR3 nucleotides read TGTGCCAGCAGCCACTACCCGGGAGGGCCGAGGGACGGGGAGCTGTTTTTT.

The rearrangement links TRBV20-1 to TRBJ2-5; TRBD2 matches 8 bases. There are 12 residues in the CDR3. Looked up from germline, CDR1 is DFQATT and CDR2 is SNEGSKA (reference sequence). Germline trimming cut 6 bases from V and 0 bases from J; bases unmatched to any gene: 0. DNA of the CDR3: TGCAGTGCGGGACTAGACCAAGAGACCCAGTACTTC. It is translated as CSAGLDQETQYF.

This clonotype was found a few times. This rearrangement joins TRBV20-1 to TRBJ2-1; D gene ambiguous. V lost 2 bases, J lost 5 bases, and 16 bases lay in between. Looked up from germline, CDR1 is DFQATT and CDR2 is SNEGSKA (reference sequence). The CDR3 sequence is 15 residues long. The CDR3 loop reads CSARYPVTVDNEQFF. In nucleotides, the CDR3 is TGCAGTGCTAGATACCCCGTAACGGTGGACAATGAGCAGTTCTTC.

This clonotype came up a few times. J is TRBJ2-1 and V is TRBV7-9, with D possibly being TRBD2 (6 bases). The CDR3 runs to 13 residues. Per the germline V gene, CDR1 is SEHNR and CDR2 is FQNEAQ (reference sequence). Deletions cut 0 bases from V and 9 bases from J, with 9 bases between. CDR3 nucleotides: TGTGCCAGCAGCTTAGCGGCGGGAACTGAGCAGTTCTTC. The encoded protein is CASSLAAGTEQFF.

The sample holds many counts of this clonotype. The chain is built from TRBV12-5 and TRBJ2-7, with D possibly being TRBD2 (6 bases). Germline CDR1 and CDR2: LGHNT and FRNRAP. V lost 2 bases and J 2 bases, leaving 16 bases between the germline ends. This CDR3 has 16 amino acids. CDR3 in amino acids: CASGLFGLQAPYEQYF. DNA for the CDR3: TGTGCTAGTGGTTTGTTCGGACTACAAGCCCCCTACGAGCAGTACTTC.

As DNA, the CDR3 is TGTGCCAGCAGTTACTCGAGACACGGACAACTGAACACTGAAGCTTTCTTT. Translated: CASSYSRHGQLNTEAFF. V is TRBV6-5 and J is TRBJ1-1, with D perhaps TRBD1 (5 bases). Germline loops: CDR1 MNHEY, CDR2 SVGAGI. CDR3 length: 17 residues. V was trimmed by 0 bases and J by 0 bases, leaving 14 bases between them.

J is TRBJ1-4 and V is TRBV28; D may be TRBD1 (6 bases). This CDR3 region has 17 residues. Germline V lookup: CDR1 MDHEN, CDR2 SYDVKM. The ends were cut back, 0 bases at V and 1 base at J, with 12 bases in the middle. CDR3 coding DNA: TGTGCCAGCAGTTTATGGACAGGCTTACAAACTAATGAAAAACTGTTTTTT. Amino acid sequence: CASSLWTGLQTNEKLFF.

The chain links TRBV5-4 to TRBJ2-5, with 9 bases that match TRBD1. V trimming: 0 bases; J trimming: 5 bases; junction bases outside the gene matches: 5. Germline-derived CDR1 and CDR2 are SGHNT and YYREEE (reference sequence). The CDR3 is 15 residues long. In DNA, the CDR3 is TGTGCCAGCAGCTTGGGGACAGGGGTCAGGGAGACCCAGTACTTC. Translation: CASSLGTGVRETQYF.

This clonotype was detected many times. The rearrangement uses TRBV5-1 and TRBJ2-7; D ambiguous. Trimming cost V 0 bases and J 6 bases, with 10 bases left between them. The CDR3 consists of 13 residues. Germline V CDR1 and CDR2: SGHRS, YFSETQ. The CDR3: CASSLEWAGEQYV. The CDR3 DNA follows: TGCGCCAGCAGCTTGGAATGGGCAGGCGAGCAGTACGTC.

The sample holds many counts of this clonotype. The chain carries TRBV10-3 and TRBJ1-2; D might be TRBD1 (6 bases). Deletions cut 3 bases from V and 5 bases from J, with 19 bases between. Germline V gene data show CDR1 as ENHRY and CDR2 as SYGVKD. The length of the CDR3 is 16 residues. CDR3 amino acids: CAISEGERGHRYGYTF. CDR3 DNA sequence: TGTGCCATCAGTGAAGGGGAACGGGGGCATAGATATGGCTACACCTTC.

This clonotype was seen only a few times. This rearrangement joins TRBV7-2 to TRBJ2-3; D gene unclear. The germline V gene has CDR1 SGHTA and CDR2 FQGNSA. Deletions cut 11 bases from V and 3 bases from J, with 15 bases between. CDR3 length equals 13 residues. CDR3 sequence reads: CASHLSSTDTQYF. CDR3 nucleotides: TGTGCCTCCCACTTAAGTTCGACAGATACGCAGTATTTT.

There are a few counts of this clonotype. The chain uses TRBV20-1 and TRBJ2-3; the D is unclear. CDR1 is DFQATT, CDR2 SNEGSKA, per germline (reference sequence). The CDR3 is 10 amino acids. Trimming removed 4 bases at V and 5 bases at J, with 4 bases between. The CDR3 loop is CSAKEDTQYF. DNA for the CDR3: TGCAGTGCTAAAGAAGATACGCAGTATTTT.

The chain employs TRBV7-2 and TRBJ1-2, with 7 bases that match TRBD1. Per germline, CDR1 SGHTA and CDR2 FQGNSA. After removal of 5 bases from V and 0 bases from J, the junction contained 9 bases not matched to a gene. CDR3 length: 16 amino acids. The CDR3 nucleotides read TGTGCCAGCAGCCTAGAGGCGGACAGGACTAACTATGGCTACACCTTC. The encoded protein is CASSLEADRTNYGYTF. The full variable domain, rest sourced from reference TRBV7-2 and TRBJ1-2, is GAGVSQSPSNKVTEKGKDVELRCDPISGHTALYWYRQSLGQGLEFLIYFQGNSAPDKSGLPSDRFSAERTGGSVSTLTIQRTQQEDSAVYLCASSLEADRTNYGYTFGSGTRLTVV.

This clonotype was observed a few times. Written as DNA, the CDR3 is TGTGCCAGCAGTTCGGGGGGACAGGGCATTTTGAGAGAGCAGTACGTC. The encoded protein is CASSSGGQGILREQYV. The J gene is TRBJ2-7, the V gene TRBV6-5, with 9 bases fitting TRBD1. Per germline, CDR1 MNHEY and CDR2 SVGAGI. Unmatched junction bases numbered 14, after V lost 4 bases and J lost 7 bases. This CDR3 region has 16 residues.

The rearrangement joins TRBV10-2 to TRBJ2-1; 7 bases match TRBD2. The CDR3 contains 13 residues. Germline V gene lookup returns CDR1 WSHSY and CDR2 SAAADI. V gave up 7 bases and J gave up 4 bases; unmatched junction bases: 4. CDR3 coding DNA: TGCGCCAGCAACGGGGGGACTTACAATGAGCAGTTCTTC. It codes for CASNGGTYNEQFF.

This clonotype has at least ten counts. The V call is TRBV15, the J call TRBJ1-5; D remains ambiguous. The ends were cut back, 3 bases at V and 3 bases at J, with 6 bases in the middle. Germline CDR1 LNHNV, CDR2 YYDKDF (reference sequence). This CDR3 is 13 amino acids long. CDR3 DNA: TGTGCCACCAGCAGTCTCCTCAATCAGCCCCAGCATTTT. Its protein product is CATSSLLNQPQHF.